What follows are 32 T cell receptor beta chains derived from one specimen sequenced in a study of CD8 T cells in Susac syndrome. With random hexamers, about 0.5 to 1 ug RNA was reverse transcribed. Each CDR3 protein gets one entry after TCRdb re-called the immunoSEQ multiplex PCR reads with MiXCR. The repertoire has 150,000 to 180,000 distinct CDR3 sequences, nearly 97% of them found once; the top ten carry around 0.15%. The sample comprised CD8+ T cells from PBMCs. These receptors were obtained from a human donor with multiple sclerosis.

The chain uses TRBV9 and TRBJ1-2; a weak D match, TRBD1 (6 bases). V lost 0 bases to trimming and J lost 7 bases, with 16 bases between them. The CDR3 is made up of 15 amino acids. The germline V gene has CDR1 SGDLS and CDR2 YYNGEE. The DNA of the CDR3 is TGTGCCAGCAGCGTAGGGGTAGGGGGTTCCCGTGGCTACACCTTC. It yields the protein CASSVGVGGSRGYTF.

The chain recombines TRBV19 with TRBJ2-3; D perhaps matches TRBD2 (7 bases). There are 15 residues in the CDR3. The germline V gene has CDR1 LNHDA and CDR2 SQIVND (reference sequence). Trimming took 5 bases from V and 2 from J, leaving 14 bases between them. CDR3 bases: TGTGCCAGTAGTGTTACGGGGGGCCCCACAGATACGCAGTATTTT. This translates into CASSVTGGPTDTQYF.

The chain uses TRBV3-1 and TRBJ2-5; D unclear. The germline gives CDR1 LGHDT, CDR2 YNNKEL (reference sequence). The CDR3 is made up of 14 amino acids. Trimming removed 0 bases at V and 2 bases at J, with 7 bases between. DNA of the CDR3: TGTGCCAGCAGCCAAGATCAGGTACAAGAGACCCAGTACTTC. Its translation: CASSQDQVQETQYF.

This chain uses TRBV29-1 with TRBJ2-2; tentatively, D is TRBD2 (5 bases). This CDR3 region has 15 residues. The V gene's germline CDR1 is SQVTM and CDR2 ANQGSEA. V lost 3 bases, J lost 2 bases, and 13 bases lay in between. This CDR3 is CSVDWVGANTGELFF. The CDR3 DNA is TGCAGCGTTGATTGGGTGGGAGCTAACACCGGGGAGCTGTTTTTT.

The CDR3 nucleotides read TGTGCCATCAGTGAGTCGAGACCGTCGGATGAGCAGTTCTTC. This sequence encodes CAISESRPSDEQFF. The V and J genes are TRBV10-3 and TRBJ2-1, with no clear D. Per the germline V gene, CDR1 is ENHRY and CDR2 is SYGVKD. Trimming pared 0 bases from V and 8 bases from J, leaving 11 bases between. The CDR3 length is 14 residues.

J is TRBJ2-1 and V is TRBV12-3 or TRBV12-4; the D is unclear. Trimming stripped 2 bases from V and 4 bases from J, with 12 bases between. The length of the CDR3 is 15 residues. CDR3 nucleotide sequence: TGTGCCAGCAGTTTATCCGGGTTTGCGTACAATGAGCAGTTCTTC. This codes for CASSLSGFAYNEQFF.

The CDR3 coding sequence is TGTGCCAGCAAAAAAGGGGGTGGGACTGAAGCTTTCTTT. It yields the protein CASKKGGGTEAFF. The chain carries TRBV2 and TRBJ1-1, with D possibly being TRBD1 (6 bases). With 7 bases removed from V and 5 bases from J, the gap between germline ends came to 14 bases. The germline gives CDR1 SNHLY, CDR2 FYNNEI. The CDR3 sequence is 13 residues long. The full variable domain, in which reference TRBV2 and TRBJ1-1 provide the parts outside the CDR3, is EPEVTQTPSHQVTQMGQEVILRCVPISNHLYFYWYRQILGQKVEFLVSFYNNEISEKSEIFDDQFSVERPDGSNFTLKIRSTKLEDSAMYFCASKKGGGTEAFFGQGTRLTVV.

The J gene is TRBJ2-1, the V gene TRBV23-1, with D possibly TRBD1 on 5 matching bases. TRBV23-1 is designated an ORF whose function remains uncertain. Trimming left V 6 bases short and J 8 bases short, with 17 bases between. The CDR3 is 14 amino acids. The CDR3 DNA sequence: TGCGCCAGCAGCCGAAGGACAACTAACTATGAGCAGTTCTTC. Translation gives CASSRRTTNYEQFF.

This clonotype was seen only once. This chain connects TRBV7-2 to TRBJ2-1; 8 bases agree with TRBD2. V shed 1 base and J 5 bases; nucleotides not matched to a gene: 7. Germline V gene sequence: CDR1 SGHTA, CDR2 FQGNSA. The CDR3 sequence is 16 residues long. The CDR3 sequence: CASSLENGLADNEQFF. Written as DNA, the CDR3 is TGTGCCAGCAGCTTAGAAAATGGACTAGCCGACAATGAGCAGTTCTTC.

The rearrangement uses TRBV27 and TRBJ1-1, with D maybe TRBD1 (6 bases). CDR3 length equals 14 residues. V was clipped by 4 bases and J by 2 bases, with 11 bases between them. Germline lookup yields CDR1 MNHEY and CDR2 SMNVEV (reference sequence). CDR3 DNA: TGTGCCAGCAGTTGGACACAGGGCAACACTGAAGCTTTCTTT. Translated: CASSWTQGNTEAFF.

The chain combines TRBV29-1 with TRBJ1-1; D is unresolved. Trimming stripped 7 bases from V and 4 bases from J, with 13 bases between. CDR3 length: 12 residues. Germline CDR1 reads SQVTM; CDR2 reads ANQGSEA. CDR3 sequence reads: CSGQDGFTEAFF. CDR3 coding DNA: TGCAGCGGACAAGACGGATTCACTGAAGCTTTCTTT.

This clonotype was seen only once. The DNA for the CDR3 is TGCAGCGCCGTAGGGACAGGCTCTGGAAACACCATATATTTT. It encodes CSAVGTGSGNTIYF. The rearrangement links TRBV29-1 to TRBJ1-3; 8 nucleotides align to TRBD1. This CDR3 is built from 14 residues. Germline V gene sequence: CDR1 SQVTM, CDR2 ANQGSEA. The J segment lost 0 bases and the V segment lost 7 bases, leaving 5 bases of the junction unmatched.

V and J are TRBV7-9 and TRBJ2-7, with D tentatively TRBD2 (5 bases). Trimming removed 2 bases from V and 3 bases from J, with 11 bases in between. The CDR3 is made up of 14 amino acids. Germline V gives CDR1 SEHNR, CDR2 FQNEAQ (reference sequence). The CDR3 sequence: CASSLSGVYYEQYF. As DNA, the CDR3 is TGTGCCAGCAGCTTATCCGGGGTCTACTACGAGCAGTACTTC.

The chain has TRBV5-6 and TRBJ1-1, with D uncertain. Germline V gives CDR1 SGHDT, CDR2 YYEEEE. Trimming took 1 base from V and 7 from J, leaving 8 bases between them. This CDR3 contains 12 residues. For the CDR3, the DNA is TGTGCCAGCAGCTTGAGCGTCAGTGAAGCTTTCTTT. This translates into CASSLSVSEAFF. The full variable domain, completed using reference TRBV5-6 and TRBJ1-1, is DAGVTQSPTHLIKTRGQQVTLRCSPKSGHDTVSWYQQALGQGPQFIFQYYEEEERQRGNFPDRFSGHQFPNYSSELNVNALLLGDSALYLCASSLSVSEAFFGQGTRLTVV.

This clonotype showed up just once. The rearrangement links TRBV7-9 to TRBJ1-2, with D uncertain. The length of the CDR3 is 13 residues. Germline CDR1 SEHNR, CDR2 FQNEAQ (reference sequence). Trimming stripped 1 base from V and 6 bases from J, with 9 bases between. In DNA, the CDR3 is TGTGCCAGCAGCTTAGTAGGGAGGGATGGCTACACCTTC. Translation: CASSLVGRDGYTF.

The chain has TRBV7-9 and TRBJ2-7; 8 bases are shared with TRBD1. With 5 bases clipped from V and 5 bases from J, the junction kept 8 bases outside the gene matches. Germline CDR1 is SEHNR and CDR2 is FQNEAQ (reference sequence). The CDR3 totals 14 residues. This chain's CDR3 is CASSGRQGRNEQYF. CDR3 nucleotide sequence: TGTGCCAGCAGCGGAAGACAGGGGCGGAACGAGCAGTACTTC.

The CDR3 reads CASSGAPHYEQYV. CDR3 DNA: TGTGCCAGCAGTGGGGCCCCCCACTACGAGCAGTACGTC. J is TRBJ2-7 and V is TRBV12-3 or TRBV12-4, with D maybe TRBD1 (5 bases). The CDR3 covers 13 residues. V was pared by 5 bases and J by 3 bases, with 11 bases between.

V usage is TRBV10-3 and J usage is TRBJ2-5; D not resolved. The CDR3 consists of 15 residues. Looked up from germline, CDR1 is ENHRY and CDR2 is SYGVKD. Trimming left V 8 bases short and J 1 base short, with 17 bases between. The CDR3 is CAIGGFDNLQETQYF. CDR3 sequence (DNA): TGTGCCATCGGTGGTTTCGACAATCTCCAAGAGACCCAGTACTTC.

V is TRBV2 and J is TRBJ2-6, with 7 positions matching TRBD1. The CDR3 length is 15 residues. J was trimmed by 2 bases and V by 5 bases; bases with no gene match: 3. Germline lookup yields CDR1 SNHLY and CDR2 FYNNEI. The CDR3: CASSNDRAGANVLTF. CDR3 in DNA: TGTGCCAGCAGTAATGACAGGGCTGGGGCCAACGTCCTGACTTTC.

The rearrangement uses TRBV9 and TRBJ1-2; 7 bases agree with TRBD1. V lost 0 bases, J lost 3 bases, and 5 bases stayed unmatched. This CDR3 comprises 15 residues. CDR1 and CDR2 (germline): SGDLS, YYNGEE. The CDR3 coding sequence is TGTGCCAGCAGCGTAGGAACAGGGGCGGACTATGGCTACACCTTC. Protein product: CASSVGTGADYGYTF.

The chain carries TRBV7-9 and TRBJ2-3; D might be TRBD1 or TRBD2, each matching 5 bases. Trimming shortened V by 6 bases and J by 2 bases, and 15 bases separated the two germline ends. Germline values: CDR1 SEHNR, CDR2 FQNEAQ (reference sequence). The CDR3 loop spans 15 amino acids. This CDR3 is CASRDTGTSTDTQYF. DNA for the CDR3: TGTGCCAGCAGGGACACCGGGACCTCCACAGATACGCAGTATTTT. The whole variable domain, filled in from reference TRBV7-9 and TRBJ2-3, reads DTGVSQNPRHKITKRGQNVTFRCDPISEHNRLYWYRQTLGQGPEFLTYFQNEAQLEKSRLLSDRFSAERPKGSFSTLEIQRTEQGDSAMYLCASRDTGTSTDTQYFGPGTRLTVL.

CDR3 DNA: TGTGCCAGCAGTTTTACCCCCTACGAGCAGTACGTC. Residues: CASSFTPYEQYV. The V gene is TRBV12-3 or TRBV12-4, the J gene TRBJ2-7; D uncertain. This CDR3 has 12 residues. V lost 3 bases and J 2 bases, leaving 5 bases between the germline ends.

CDR3 coding DNA: TGTGCCAGCAGCTTGGGACAGATGTACACTGAAGCTTTCTTT. Translated: CASSLGQMYTEAFF. This chain connects TRBV12-3 or TRBV12-4 to TRBJ1-1, with 7 bases identical to TRBD1. The CDR3 covers 14 residues. The V segment lost 6 bases and the J segment 3 bases; nucleotides outside the gene matches: 7.

The chain combines TRBV2 with TRBJ2-1; maybe TRBD1 (5 bases). CDR1 and CDR2 (germline): SNHLY, FYNNEI. The CDR3 is 15 amino acids. V gave up 0 bases and J gave up 12 bases, with 18 bases separating them. CDR3 nucleotide sequence: TGTGCCAGCAGTGAAGCGCTTCAGGGCGATCTGGGGCAGTTCTTC. It is translated as CASSEALQGDLGQFF.

The chain employs TRBV29-1 and TRBJ2-3, with D perhaps matching TRBD2 (7 bases). Germline lookup yields CDR1 SQVTM and CDR2 ANQGSEA. Trimming pared 3 bases from V and 1 base from J, leaving 14 bases between. The CDR3 is 15 amino acids. The CDR3 loop is CSVEGGLLGTDTQYF. The CDR3 DNA reads as TGCAGCGTTGAGGGGGGGCTGCTCGGCACAGATACGCAGTATTTT.

This sequence joins TRBV7-9 and TRBJ2-1; perhaps TRBD2 as D (6 bases). CDR3 size: 15 residues. V lost 4 bases, J lost 7 bases, and 17 bases lay in between. Germline V CDR1 and CDR2: SEHNR, FQNEAQ (reference sequence). CDR3 region: CASSYTDDRGNEQFF. The CDR3 bases are TGTGCCAGCAGCTATACGGACGATCGGGGGAATGAGCAGTTCTTC.

This chain links TRBV3-1 with TRBJ2-7; weak D call: TRBD1 (5 bases). CDR1 and CDR2 (germline): LGHDT, YNNKEL (reference sequence). There are 14 residues in the CDR3. With 0 bases removed from V and 2 bases from J, the gap between germline ends came to 8 bases. Written as DNA, the CDR3 is TGTGCCAGCAGCCAAGATGTACAGGCCTACGAGCAGTACTTC. It encodes CASSQDVQAYEQYF.

The chain uses TRBV4-1 and TRBJ2-7; D is possibly TRBD1 (6 bases). The CDR3 is 13 amino acids. Germline V lookup: CDR1 MGHRA, CDR2 YSYEKL. V dropped 6 bases and J dropped 7 bases, with 16 bases sitting between them. DNA for the CDR3: TGCGCCAGCAGTCTGACTCAGGGGTCGGAGCAGTACTTC. Its protein product is CASSLTQGSEQYF.

A word on this clonotype: Relative to the germline gene, one junction end is altered; a read error may explain this. This CDR3 is CSAGDRERNYGYTF. CDR3 DNA: TGCAGTGCTGGAGACAGGGAGAGGAACTATGGCTACACCTTC. This rearrangement joins TRBV20-1 to TRBJ1-2, with 7 bases matching TRBD1. There are 14 residues in the CDR3. The germline CDR1 and CDR2 sequences are DFQATT and SNEGSKA (reference sequence).

This chain uses TRBV30 with TRBJ2-3, with no clear D. With 0 bases removed from V and 5 bases from J, the gap between germline ends came to 9 bases. CDR1 is GTSNPN and CDR2 is SVGIG in the germline V gene (reference sequence). CDR3 length: 13 amino acids. CDR3 residues: CAWSVPWGDTQYF. The DNA of the CDR3 is TGTGCCTGGAGTGTGCCCTGGGGAGATACGCAGTATTTT.

J is TRBJ2-3 and V is TRBV25-1, with D unclear. Germline lookup yields CDR1 MGHDK and CDR2 SYGVNS. V lost 6 bases and J lost 8, with 15 bases in between. The CDR3 is 13 amino acids. The CDR3: CASSPNGVGTQYF. The CDR3 region has the DNA TGTGCCAGCAGCCCCAACGGCGTAGGTACGCAGTATTTT.

This chain connects TRBV15 to TRBJ1-2, with TRBD1 identical over 10 bases. Germline CDR1 is LNHNV and CDR2 is YYDKDF (reference sequence). The V gene end was trimmed by 3 bases and the J gene end by 6 bases; junction bases not matched to a gene: 4. The CDR3 extends over 14 amino acids. The CDR3 DNA is TGTGCCACCAGCAGGCCGGGACAGGGGAATGGCTACACCTTC. It is translated as CATSRPGQGNGYTF.